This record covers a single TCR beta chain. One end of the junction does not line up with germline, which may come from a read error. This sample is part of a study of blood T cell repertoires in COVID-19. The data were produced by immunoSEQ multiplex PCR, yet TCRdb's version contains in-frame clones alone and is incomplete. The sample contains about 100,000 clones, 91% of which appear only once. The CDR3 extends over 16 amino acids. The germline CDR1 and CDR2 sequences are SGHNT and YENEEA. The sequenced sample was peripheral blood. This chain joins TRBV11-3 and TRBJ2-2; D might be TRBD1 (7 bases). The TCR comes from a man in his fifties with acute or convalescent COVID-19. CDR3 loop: CASSRNMGGGGGQLFF. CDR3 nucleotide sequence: TGTGCCAGCAGTCGTAACATGGGAGGAGGGGGCGGGCAGCTGTTTTTT.